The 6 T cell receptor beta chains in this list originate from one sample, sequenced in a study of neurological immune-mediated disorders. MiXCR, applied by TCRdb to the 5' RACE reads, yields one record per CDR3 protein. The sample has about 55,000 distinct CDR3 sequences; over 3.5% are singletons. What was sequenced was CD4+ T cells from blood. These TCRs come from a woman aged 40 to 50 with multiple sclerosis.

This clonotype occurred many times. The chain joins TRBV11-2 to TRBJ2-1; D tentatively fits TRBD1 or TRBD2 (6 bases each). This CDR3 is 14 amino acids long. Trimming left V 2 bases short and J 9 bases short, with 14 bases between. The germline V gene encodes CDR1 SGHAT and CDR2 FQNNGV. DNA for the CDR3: TGTGCCAGCAGCTTAATGGGGGGCATGAGTGAGCAGTTCTTC. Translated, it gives CASSLMGGMSEQFF. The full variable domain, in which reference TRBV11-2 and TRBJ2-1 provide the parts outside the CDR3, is EAGVAQSPRYKIIEKRQSVAFWCNPISGHATLYWYQQILGQGPKLLIQFQNNGVVDDSQLPKDRFSAERLKGVDSTLKIQPAKLEDSAVYLCASSLMGGMSEQFFGPGTRLTVL.

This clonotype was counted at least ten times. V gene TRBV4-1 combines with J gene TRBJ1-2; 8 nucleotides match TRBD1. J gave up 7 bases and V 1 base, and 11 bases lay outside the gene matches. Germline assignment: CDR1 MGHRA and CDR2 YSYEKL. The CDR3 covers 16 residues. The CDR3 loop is CASSQAPRTGRAGYTF. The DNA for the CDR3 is TGCGCCAGCAGCCAAGCCCCTCGGACAGGGAGGGCTGGCTACACCTTC.

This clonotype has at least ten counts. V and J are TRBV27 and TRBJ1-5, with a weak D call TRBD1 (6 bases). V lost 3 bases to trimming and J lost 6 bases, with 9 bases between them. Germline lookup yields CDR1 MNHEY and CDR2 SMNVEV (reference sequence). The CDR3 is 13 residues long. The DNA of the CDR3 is TGTGCCAGCAGTTTGGCGGGGGCTCAGCCCCAGCATTTT. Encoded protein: CASSLAGAQPQHF.

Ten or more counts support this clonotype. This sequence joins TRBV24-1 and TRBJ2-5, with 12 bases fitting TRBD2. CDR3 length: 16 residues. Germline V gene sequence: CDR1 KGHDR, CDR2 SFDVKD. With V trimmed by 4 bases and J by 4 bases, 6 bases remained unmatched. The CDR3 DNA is TGTGCCACCAGTGACTTGGGACTAGCGGGTCCAGAGACCCAGTACTTC. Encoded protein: CATSDLGLAGPETQYF.

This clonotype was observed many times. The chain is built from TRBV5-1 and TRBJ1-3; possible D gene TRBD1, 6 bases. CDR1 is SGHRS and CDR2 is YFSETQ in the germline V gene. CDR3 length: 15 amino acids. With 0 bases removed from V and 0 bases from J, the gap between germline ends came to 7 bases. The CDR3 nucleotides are TGCGCCAGCAGCTTGGGGGACACCTCTGGAAACACCATATATTTT. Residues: CASSLGDTSGNTIYF.

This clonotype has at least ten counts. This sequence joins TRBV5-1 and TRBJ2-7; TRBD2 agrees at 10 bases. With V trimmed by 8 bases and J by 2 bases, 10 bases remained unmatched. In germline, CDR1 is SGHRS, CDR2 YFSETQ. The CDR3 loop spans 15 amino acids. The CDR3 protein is CASSPEAGGPYEQYF. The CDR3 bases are TGCGCCAGTTCACCCGAAGCGGGGGGGCCCTACGAGCAGTACTTC.